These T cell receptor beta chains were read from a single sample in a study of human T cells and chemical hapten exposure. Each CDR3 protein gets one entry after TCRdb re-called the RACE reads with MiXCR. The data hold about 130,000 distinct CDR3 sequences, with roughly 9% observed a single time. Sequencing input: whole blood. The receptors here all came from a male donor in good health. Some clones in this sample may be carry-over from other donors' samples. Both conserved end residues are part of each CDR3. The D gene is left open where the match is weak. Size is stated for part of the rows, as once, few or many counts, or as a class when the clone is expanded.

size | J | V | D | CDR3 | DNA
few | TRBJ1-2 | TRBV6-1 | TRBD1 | CASRGQGGGYTF | TGTGCCAGCAGAGGACAGGGAGGTGGCTACACCTTC
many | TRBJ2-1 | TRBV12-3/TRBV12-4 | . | CASTGSSSYNEQFF | TGTGCCAGCACGGGGAGTTCCTCCTACAATGAGCAGTTCTTC
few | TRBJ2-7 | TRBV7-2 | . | CASSLGSGTYEQYF | TGTGCCAGCAGCTTAGGCTCAGGGACCTACGAGCAGTACTTC
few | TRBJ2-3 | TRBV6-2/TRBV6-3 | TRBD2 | CASSSRLAGEGDTQYF | TGTGCCAGCAGTTCGCGACTAGCGGGGGAGGGAGATACGCAGTATTTT
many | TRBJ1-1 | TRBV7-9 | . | CASSFPIGTEAFF | TGTGCCAGCAGCTTTCCCATCGGTACTGAAGCTTTCTTT
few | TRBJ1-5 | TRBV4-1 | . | CASSQVQGSNQPQHF | TGCGCCAGCAGCCAAGTACAGGGTAGCAATCAGCCCCAGCATTTT
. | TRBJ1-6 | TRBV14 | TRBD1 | CASSFAGGRSPLHF | TGTGCCAGCAGCTTCGCAGGGGGAAGGTCACCCCTCCACTTT
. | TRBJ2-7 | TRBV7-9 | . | CASSLDGTYERYF | TGTGCCAGCAGCTTAGACGGGACCTACGAGCGGTACTTC
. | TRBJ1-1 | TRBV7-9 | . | CASSLEFNTEAFF | TGTGCCAGCAGCTTAGAGTTTAACACTGAAGCTTTCTTT
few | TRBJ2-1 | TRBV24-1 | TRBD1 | CATSDSQGVPVGEQFF | TGTGCCACCAGTGATTCACAGGGGGTGCCAGTAGGTGAGCAGTTCTTC
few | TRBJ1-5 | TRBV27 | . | CASSFKRGNQPQHF | TGTGCCAGCAGTTTCAAGAGGGGCAATCAGCCCCAGCATTTT
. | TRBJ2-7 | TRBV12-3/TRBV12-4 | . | CASSLKGEGSYEQYF | TGTGCCAGCAGTTTAAAGGGAGAGGGGAGCTACGAGCAGTACTTC
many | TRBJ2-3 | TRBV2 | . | CASSEPDTQYF | TGTGCCAGCAGTGAACCCGATACGCAGTATTTT
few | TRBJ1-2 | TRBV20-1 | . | CSAPLWGAQGYGYTF | TGCAGTGCCCCCTTATGGGGGGCGCAGGGCTATGGCTACACCTTC